The T cell receptor beta chain described here comes from a study of response to subunit inactivated influenza vaccine (dated by TCRdb to the late 2010s). As for the study more broadly: To follow how T cells responded to a trivalent subunit inactivated influenza vaccine, the researchers relied on deep quantitative profiling of the T cell receptor repertoire. Summary of the overall study and its limitations: According to the authors, only a limited number of new T cells may be recruited by each seasonal influenza vaccination.

This clonotype has a handful of counts. Its antigen target is currently unknown. No much larger clone is present one base from it, and per-base qualities are unavailable. Libraries were constructed by RT-PCR. Instrument used: Illumina HiSeq 2500. The public reads were run again by TCRdb, first through fastp at Q25 and then through MiXCR, and only productive beta chains were kept. Rows are combined by CDR3 protein, so each entry shows the most common genes and DNA. This sample is represented by 450,000 to 600,000 distinct CDR3 sequences; more than 15% of them were singletons. The ten largest clones represent less than 4% of the sample. Germline trimming: 7 bases from V, 8 bases from J; junction bases outside gene matches: 10. The CDR3 runs 14 amino acids, cysteine and phenylalanine included. Just CDR3 DNA is preserved here, 42 bases in frame from base 1. From the germline V gene, CDR1 is MNHEY and CDR2 is SVGEGT.

The source was CD4+ T cells sorted from PBMCs, collected about 23 months after vaccination. The V and J segments used are TRBV6-2 or TRBV6-3 and TRBJ2-4; TRBD1 aligns with 8 central bases. The TCR comes from a man aged 45 to 70 who received an inactivated influenza vaccine. Donor details come from another sample of the same person, matched by shared clones. This receptor carries the CDR3 CASTDRGFGDIQYF. The DNA reads TGTGCCAGCACCGACAGGGGTTTCGGGGACATTCAGTACTTC.